This T cell receptor (beta chain) derives from a study of cytomegalovirus exposure and HLA in healthy donors. This CDR3 is 15 amino acids long. Germline V gene sequence: CDR1 WNHNN, CDR2 SYGVQD (reference sequence). With 0 bases clipped from V and 2 bases from J, the junction kept 4 bases outside the gene matches. Primers included in the PCR were 60 Vbeta and 13 Jbeta primers. Sequencing used immunoSEQ multiplex PCR; TCRdb keeps in-frame clones, though not all of them. The sample contains fewer than 250,000 clones, over 80% of which appear only once. The V and J genes are TRBV10-1 and TRBJ2-7, with 7 bases aligning to TRBD2. This TCR came from a man aged 35 to 55 in good health and CMV-seropositive. The sequenced sample consisted of PBMCs. The CDR3 nucleotides are TGCGCCAGCAGTGAGTCGGCAGGGAGGGCCTACGAGCAGTACTTC. Its translation is CASSESAGRAYEQYF.